This T cell receptor (beta chain) was captured by sequencing in a study of blood T cell repertoires in COVID-19. Study overall: COVID-19 samples from acute and convalescent phases originated in the United States, Italy and Spain.

Seattle's cohort entered during active infection and was followed longitudinally. The germline CDR1 and CDR2 sequences are SGHRS and YFSETQ. The trim removed 7 bases at V and 4 bases at J, leaving 4 bases unmatched. This CDR3 has 15 residues. Per the study methods: Estimation of nucleated cell counts was performed using reference gene primer amplification. Data came from immunoSEQ multiplex PCR; TCRdb stores just in-frame clones and leaves some out. D and trimming were read from the DNA, whereas the V and J calls and clone size are those reported in that table. The sample contains over 150,000 clones, approximately 85% of which appear only once.

The chain employs TRBV5-1 and TRBJ2-2; 13 nucleotides agree with TRBD2. Sequencing was performed on peripheral blood. This receptor was identified in a woman between 55 and 75 years old with COVID-19, enrolled during active disease. CDR3 residues: CASRTSGGGTGELFF. The DNA of the CDR3 is TGCGCCAGCCGGACTAGCGGGGGAGGCACCGGGGAGCTGTTTTTT.